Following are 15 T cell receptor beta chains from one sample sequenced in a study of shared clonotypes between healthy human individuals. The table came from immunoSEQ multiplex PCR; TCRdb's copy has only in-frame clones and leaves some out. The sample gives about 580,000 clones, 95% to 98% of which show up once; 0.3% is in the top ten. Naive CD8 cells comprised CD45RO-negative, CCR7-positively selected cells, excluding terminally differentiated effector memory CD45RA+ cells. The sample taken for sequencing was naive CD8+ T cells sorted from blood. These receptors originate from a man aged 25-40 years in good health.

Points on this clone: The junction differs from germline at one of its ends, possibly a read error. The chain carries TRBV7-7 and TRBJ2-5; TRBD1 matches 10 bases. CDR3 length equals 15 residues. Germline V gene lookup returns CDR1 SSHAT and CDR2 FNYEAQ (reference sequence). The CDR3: CASSSGTGEGETQYF. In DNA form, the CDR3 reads TGTGCTAGCAGCTCCGGGACAGGGGAGGGAGAGACCCAGTACTTC.

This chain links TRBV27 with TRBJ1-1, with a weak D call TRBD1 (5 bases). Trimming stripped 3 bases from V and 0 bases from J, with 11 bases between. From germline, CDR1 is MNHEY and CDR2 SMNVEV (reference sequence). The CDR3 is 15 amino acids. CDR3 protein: CASSLLGTLNTEAFF. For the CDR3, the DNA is TGTGCCAGCAGTTTGTTAGGGACCCTGAACACTGAAGCTTTCTTT.

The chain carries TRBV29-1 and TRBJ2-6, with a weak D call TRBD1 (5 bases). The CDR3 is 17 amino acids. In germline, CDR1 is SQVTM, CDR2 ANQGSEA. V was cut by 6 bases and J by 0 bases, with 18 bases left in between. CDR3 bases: TGCAGCGTGGGGCCAGGAACCCAACGCTCTGGGGCCAACGTCCTGACTTTC. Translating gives CSVGPGTQRSGANVLTF.

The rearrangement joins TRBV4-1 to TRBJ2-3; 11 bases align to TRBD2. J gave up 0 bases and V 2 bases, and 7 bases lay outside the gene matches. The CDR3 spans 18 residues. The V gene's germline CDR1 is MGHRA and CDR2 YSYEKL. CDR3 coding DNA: TGCGCCAGCAGCCAAAATAGCGGGAGGGCCAGTAGCACAGATACGCAGTATTTT. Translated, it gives CASSQNSGRASSTDTQYF.

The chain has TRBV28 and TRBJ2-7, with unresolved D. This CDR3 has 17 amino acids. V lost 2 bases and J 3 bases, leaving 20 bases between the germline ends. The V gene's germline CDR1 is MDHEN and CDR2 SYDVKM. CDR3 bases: TGTGCCAGCAGTTTACCCCACCCCGTCGGCATAAACTACGAGCAGTACTTC. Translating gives CASSLPHPVGINYEQYF. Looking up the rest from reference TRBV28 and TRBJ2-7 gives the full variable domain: DVKVTQSSRYLVKRTGEKVFLECVQDMDHENMFWYRQDPGLGLRLIYFSYDVKMKEKGDIPEGYSVSREKKERFSLILESASTNQTSMYLCASSLPHPVGINYEQYFGPGTRLTVT.

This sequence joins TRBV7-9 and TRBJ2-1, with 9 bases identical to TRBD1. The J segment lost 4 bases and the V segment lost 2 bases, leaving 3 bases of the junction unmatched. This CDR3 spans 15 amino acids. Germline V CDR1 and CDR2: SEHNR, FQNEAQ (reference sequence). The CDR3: CASSLLQGAYNEQFF. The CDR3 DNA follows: TGTGCCAGCAGCTTATTACAGGGGGCTTACAATGAGCAGTTCTTC.

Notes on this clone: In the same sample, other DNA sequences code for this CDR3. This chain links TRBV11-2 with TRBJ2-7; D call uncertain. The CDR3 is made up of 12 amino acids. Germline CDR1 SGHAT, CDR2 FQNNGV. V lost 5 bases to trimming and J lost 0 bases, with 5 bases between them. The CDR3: CASSSSSYEQYF. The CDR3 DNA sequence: TGTGCCAGCAGCAGCAGCTCCTACGAGCAGTACTTC.

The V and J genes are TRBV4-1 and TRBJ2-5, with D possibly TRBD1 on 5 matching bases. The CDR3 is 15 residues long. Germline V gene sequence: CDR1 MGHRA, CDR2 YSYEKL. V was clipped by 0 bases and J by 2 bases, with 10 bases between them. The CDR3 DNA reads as TGCGCCAGCAGCCAAGAATGGACACAACAAGAGACCCAGTACTTC. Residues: CASSQEWTQQETQYF.

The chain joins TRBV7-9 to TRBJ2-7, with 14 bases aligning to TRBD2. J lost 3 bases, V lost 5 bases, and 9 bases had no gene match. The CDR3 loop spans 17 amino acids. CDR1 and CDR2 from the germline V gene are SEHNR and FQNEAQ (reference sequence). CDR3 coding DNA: TGTGCCAGCAGCGTTGGACTAGCGGGAGGAACTATCTACGAGCAGTACTTC. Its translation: CASSVGLAGGTIYEQYF.

CDR3 coding DNA: TGTGCCAGCAGCCCCAGGTTTAGCGCACCCTACGAGCAGTACTTC. This gives the protein CASSPRFSAPYEQYF. This rearrangement joins TRBV27 to TRBJ2-7; D possibly corresponds to TRBD2 (5 bases). V lost 6 bases to trimming and J lost 2 bases, with 17 bases between them. Germline CDR1 is MNHEY and CDR2 is SMNVEV (reference sequence). This CDR3 region has 15 residues.

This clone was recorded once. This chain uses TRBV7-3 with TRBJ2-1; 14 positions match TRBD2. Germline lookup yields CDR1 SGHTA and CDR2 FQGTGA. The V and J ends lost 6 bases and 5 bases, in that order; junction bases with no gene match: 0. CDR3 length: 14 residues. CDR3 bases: TGTGCCAGCAGGGGACTAGCGGGAGACAATGAGCAGTTCTTC. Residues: CASRGLAGDNEQFF.

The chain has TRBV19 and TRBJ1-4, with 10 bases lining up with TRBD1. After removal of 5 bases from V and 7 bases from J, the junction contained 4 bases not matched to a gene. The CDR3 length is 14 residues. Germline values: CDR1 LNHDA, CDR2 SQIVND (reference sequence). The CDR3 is CASSSTGGSEKLFF. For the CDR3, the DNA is TGTGCCAGTAGTTCGACAGGGGGCAGTGAAAAACTGTTTTTT.

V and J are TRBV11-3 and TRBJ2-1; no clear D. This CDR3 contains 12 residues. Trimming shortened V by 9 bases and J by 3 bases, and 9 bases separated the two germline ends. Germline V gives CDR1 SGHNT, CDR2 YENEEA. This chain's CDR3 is CASKGLYNEQFF. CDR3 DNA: TGTGCCAGTAAGGGTCTCTACAATGAGCAGTTCTTC.

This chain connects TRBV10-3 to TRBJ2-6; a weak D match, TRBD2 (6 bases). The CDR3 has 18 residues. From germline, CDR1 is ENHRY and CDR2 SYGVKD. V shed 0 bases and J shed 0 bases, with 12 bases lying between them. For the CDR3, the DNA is TGTGCCATCAGTGAGTCGAAAGGAGGGGTCTCTGGGGCCAACGTCCTGACTTTC. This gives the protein CAISESKGGVSGANVLTF.

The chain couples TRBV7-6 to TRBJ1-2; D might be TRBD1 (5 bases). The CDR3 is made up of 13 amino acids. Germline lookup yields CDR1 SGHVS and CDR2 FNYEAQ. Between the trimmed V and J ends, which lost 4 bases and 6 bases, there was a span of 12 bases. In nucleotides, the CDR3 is TGTGCCAGCAGCTCTCAGGGCGGAAATGGCTACACCTTC. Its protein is CASSSQGGNGYTF.